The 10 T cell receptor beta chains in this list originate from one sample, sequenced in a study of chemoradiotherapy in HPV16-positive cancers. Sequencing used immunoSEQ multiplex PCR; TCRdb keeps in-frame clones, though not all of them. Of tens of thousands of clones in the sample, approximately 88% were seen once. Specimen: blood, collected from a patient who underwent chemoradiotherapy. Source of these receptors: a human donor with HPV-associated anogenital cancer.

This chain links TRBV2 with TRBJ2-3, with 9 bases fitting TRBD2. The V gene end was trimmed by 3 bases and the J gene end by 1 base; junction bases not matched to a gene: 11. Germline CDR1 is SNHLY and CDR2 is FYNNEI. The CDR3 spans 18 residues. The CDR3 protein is CASSEVAGGPLGTDTQYF. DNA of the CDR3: TGTGCCAGCAGTGAGGTGGCGGGAGGGCCATTGGGCACAGATACGCAGTATTTT.

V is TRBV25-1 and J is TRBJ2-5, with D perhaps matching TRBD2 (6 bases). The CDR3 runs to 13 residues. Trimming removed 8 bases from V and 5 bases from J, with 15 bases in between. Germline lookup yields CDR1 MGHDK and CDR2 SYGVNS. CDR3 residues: CASVTDGGETQYF. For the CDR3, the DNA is TGTGCCAGCGTTACGGATGGGGGGGAGACCCAGTACTTC.

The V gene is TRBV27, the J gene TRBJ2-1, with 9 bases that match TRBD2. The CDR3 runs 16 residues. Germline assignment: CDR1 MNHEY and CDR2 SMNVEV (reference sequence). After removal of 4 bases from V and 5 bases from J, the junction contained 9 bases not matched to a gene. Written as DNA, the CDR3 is TGTGCCAGCAGTTCCCTTCGCGGGGGGGCCGACAATGAGCAGTTCTTC. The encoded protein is CASSSLRGGADNEQFF.

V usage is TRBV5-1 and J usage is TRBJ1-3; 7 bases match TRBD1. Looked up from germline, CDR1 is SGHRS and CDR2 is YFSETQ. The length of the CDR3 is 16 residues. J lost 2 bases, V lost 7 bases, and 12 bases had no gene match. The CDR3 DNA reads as TGCGCCAGCGCCACCGATCTAACAGGGGCTGGAAACACCATATATTTT. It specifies CASATDLTGAGNTIYF.

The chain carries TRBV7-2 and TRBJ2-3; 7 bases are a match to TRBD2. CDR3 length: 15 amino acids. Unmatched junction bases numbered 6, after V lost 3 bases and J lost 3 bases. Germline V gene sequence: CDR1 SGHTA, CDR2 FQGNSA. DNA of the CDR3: TGTGCCAGCAGCTTTCGAACTAGCGCAACAGATACGCAGTATTTT. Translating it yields CASSFRTSATDTQYF.

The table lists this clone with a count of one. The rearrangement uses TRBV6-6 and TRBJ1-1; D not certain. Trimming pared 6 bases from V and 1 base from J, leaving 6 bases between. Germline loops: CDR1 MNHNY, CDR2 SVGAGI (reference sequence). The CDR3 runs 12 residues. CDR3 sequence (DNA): TGTGCCAGCAGCAACCAGAACACTGAAGCTTTCTTT. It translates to CASSNQNTEAFF.

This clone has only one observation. The CDR3 loop reads CASSSSGGYEQYF. The CDR3 DNA sequence: TGTGCCAGCAGCTCCTCGGGGGGTTACGAGCAGTACTTC. V is TRBV11-3 and J is TRBJ2-7, with 7 bases that match TRBD2. Germline V lookup: CDR1 SGHNT, CDR2 YENEEA. V lost 4 bases, J lost 4 bases, and 4 bases stayed unmatched. The CDR3 consists of 13 residues. Combining the CDR3 with reference TRBV11-3 and TRBJ2-7 gives the whole variable domain EAGVVQSPRYKIIEKKQPVAFWCNPISGHNTLYWYLQNLGQGPELLIRYENEEAVDDSQLPKDRFSAERLKGVDSTLKIQPAELGDSAVYLCASSSSGGYEQYFGPGTRLTVT.

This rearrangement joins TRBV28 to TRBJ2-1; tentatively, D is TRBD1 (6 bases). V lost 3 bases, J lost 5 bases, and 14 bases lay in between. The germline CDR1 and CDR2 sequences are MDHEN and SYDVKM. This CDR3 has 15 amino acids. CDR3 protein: CASSFIRGFDNEQFF. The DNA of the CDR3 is TGTGCCAGCAGTTTTATTAGGGGGTTCGACAATGAGCAGTTCTTC.

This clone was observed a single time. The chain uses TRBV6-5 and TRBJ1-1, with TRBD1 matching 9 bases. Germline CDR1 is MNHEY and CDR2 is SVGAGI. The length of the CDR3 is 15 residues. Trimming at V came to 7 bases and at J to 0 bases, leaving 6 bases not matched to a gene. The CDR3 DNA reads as TGTGCCAGCATCCGGGACAGGGCCATGAACACTGAAGCTTTCTTT. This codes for CASIRDRAMNTEAFF.

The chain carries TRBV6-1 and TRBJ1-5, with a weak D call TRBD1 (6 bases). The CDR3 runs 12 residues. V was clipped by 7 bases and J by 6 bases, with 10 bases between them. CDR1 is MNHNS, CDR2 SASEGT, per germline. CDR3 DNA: TGTGCCAGCAAAGGGGGTCTTCAGCCCCAGCATTTT. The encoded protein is CASKGGLQPQHF.